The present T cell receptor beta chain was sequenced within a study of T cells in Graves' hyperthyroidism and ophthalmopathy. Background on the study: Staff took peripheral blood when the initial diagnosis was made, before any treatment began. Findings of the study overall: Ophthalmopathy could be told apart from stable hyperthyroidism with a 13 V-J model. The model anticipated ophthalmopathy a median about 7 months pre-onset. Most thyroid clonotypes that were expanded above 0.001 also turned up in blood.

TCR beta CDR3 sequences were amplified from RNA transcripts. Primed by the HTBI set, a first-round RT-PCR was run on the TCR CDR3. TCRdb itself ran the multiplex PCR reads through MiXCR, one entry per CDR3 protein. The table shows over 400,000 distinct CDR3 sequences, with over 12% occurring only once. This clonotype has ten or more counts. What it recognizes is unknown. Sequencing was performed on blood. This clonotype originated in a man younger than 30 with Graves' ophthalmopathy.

The CDR3 nucleotides read TGCAGTGCTAGAGTTCACTGGCGGGAGACCTACGAGCAGTACTTC. Residues: CSARVHWRETYEQYF. The rearrangement links TRBV20-1 to TRBJ2-7; 7 bases match TRBD2. This CDR3 is 15 amino acids long. Germline CDR1 DFQATT, CDR2 SNEGSKA (reference sequence). The trim removed 1 base at V and 2 bases at J, leaving 8 bases unmatched.